This T cell receptor (beta chain) was sequenced in a study of shared clonotypes between healthy human individuals. Overall study context: Each donor's CD4 naive and CD4 memory cells filled three plates apiece, CD8 naive two, and CD8 memory one.

Assay used: immunoSEQ multiplex PCR; TCRdb lists only in-frame clones, some missing. The repertoire holds millions of clones, with approximately 94% as singletons. Trimming pared 2 bases from V and 1 base from J, leaving 8 bases between. The CDR3 runs to 14 residues. Germline CDR1 LNHDA, CDR2 SQIVND (reference sequence). This chain joins TRBV19 and TRBJ1-1, with unresolved D. The sequenced sample was naive CD4+ T cells sorted from blood. Stated subset: CD45RA+ positively selected. The sequence was collected from a man between 18 and 29 years old in good health. The CDR3 protein is CASSIRVSNTEAFF. The CDR3 nucleotides read TGTGCCAGTAGTATAAGGGTATCGAACACTGAAGCTTTCTTT.